The 13 T cell receptor beta chains below were found in one sample sequenced in a study of cytomegalovirus exposure and HLA in healthy donors. Amplification used 60 Vbeta primers and 13 Jbeta primers. Clones were sequenced by immunoSEQ multiplex PCR, and TCRdb holds only the in-frame ones, with some missing. The sample yields 55,000 to 65,000 clones, 79% seen once. Sequenced material: PBMCs. The receptors were gathered from a woman aged 25-40 years in good health and CMV-seronegative.

V and J are TRBV10-3 and TRBJ2-2; 11 bases match TRBD2. CDR3 length equals 15 residues. The V gene end was trimmed by 6 bases and the J gene end by 4 bases; junction bases not matched to a gene: 4. CDR1 is ENHRY and CDR2 is SYGVKD in the germline V gene. As DNA, the CDR3 is TGTGCCATCAGAGGGACTAGCGGATCCACCGGGGAGCTGTTTTTT. It is translated as CAIRGTSGSTGELFF.

The chain uses TRBV19 and TRBJ2-3; the match to TRBD1 covers 8 bases. This CDR3 contains 15 residues. Looked up from germline, CDR1 is LNHDA and CDR2 is SQIVND (reference sequence). The V gene end was trimmed by 8 bases and the J gene end by 2 bases; junction bases not matched to a gene: 9. CDR3 protein: CASSGETGATDTQYF. The DNA of the CDR3 is TGTGCCAGTTCCGGGGAGACAGGGGCCACAGATACGCAGTATTTT.

The chain recombines TRBV19 with TRBJ2-1; 10 bases are a match to TRBD2. The germline V gene encodes CDR1 LNHDA and CDR2 SQIVND (reference sequence). The ends lost 9 bases at V and 7 bases at J; junction bases unmatched: 12. The CDR3 extends over 15 amino acids. DNA for the CDR3: TGTGCCAGCAGCAAGCGGGGGGGATTCCAGAATGAGCAGTTCTTC. Protein product: CASSKRGGFQNEQFF.

This rearrangement joins TRBV11-2 to TRBJ1-1; 8 bases map to TRBD1. This CDR3 comprises 17 residues. The germline V gene encodes CDR1 SGHAT and CDR2 FQNNGV. Trimming took 0 bases from V and 5 from J; bases not matched to a gene: 11. CDR3 sequence reads: CASSLDRTGGGGTEAFF. CDR3 bases: TGTGCCAGCAGCTTAGATCGAACAGGGGGAGGGGGGACTGAAGCTTTCTTT. The variable domain in full, with the rest retrieved from reference TRBV11-2 and TRBJ1-1, is EAGVAQSPRYKIIEKRQSVAFWCNPISGHATLYWYQQILGQGPKLLIQFQNNGVVDDSQLPKDRFSAERLKGVDSTLKIQPAKLEDSAVYLCASSLDRTGGGGTEAFFGQGTRLTVV.

J is TRBJ1-5 and V is TRBV5-1; 11 bases line up with TRBD1. CDR3 length: 15 amino acids. The germline CDR1 and CDR2 sequences are SGHRS and YFSETQ. With V trimmed by 4 bases and J by 6 bases, 6 bases remained unmatched. The CDR3 nucleotides are TGCGCCAGCAGCCTCGGGACAGGGGGTGGTCAGCCCCAGCATTTT. As protein: CASSLGTGGGQPQHF.

This sequence joins TRBV15 and TRBJ1-6; D is undetermined. The length of the CDR3 is 14 residues. Trimming removed 0 bases from V and 7 bases from J, with 7 bases in between. The germline V gene has CDR1 LNHNV and CDR2 YYDKDF (reference sequence). CDR3 bases: TGTGCCACCAGCAGAGACCTGCAGAATTCACCCCTCCACTTT. Translation gives CATSRDLQNSPLHF.

This chain joins TRBV19 and TRBJ1-1; D is possibly TRBD1 (6 bases). This CDR3 contains 13 residues. Germline V CDR1 and CDR2: LNHDA, SQIVND (reference sequence). Trimming left V 9 bases short and J 1 base short, with 12 bases between. CDR3 region: CASSDRPNTEAFF. Here the CDR3 DNA reads TGTGCCAGCAGCGACAGGCCGAACACTGAAGCTTTCTTT.

The chain links TRBV19 to TRBJ1-5; 10 bases are a match to TRBD1. This CDR3 comprises 15 residues. V dropped 7 bases and J dropped 4; count of bases not matched to a gene: 7. Germline CDR1 LNHDA, CDR2 SQIVND (reference sequence). The CDR3 reads CASTDPGQGNQPQHF. In DNA, the CDR3 is TGTGCCAGTACCGACCCGGGACAGGGGAATCAGCCCCAGCATTTT.

This clone turned up a few times. The chain recombines TRBV19 with TRBJ1-1, with 9 bases that match TRBD1. The CDR3 length is 17 residues. Germline CDR1 reads LNHDA; CDR2 reads SQIVND (reference sequence). Germline trimming cut 4 bases from V and 1 base from J; bases unmatched to any gene: 10. CDR3 in amino acids: CASSTRTGEYGNTEAFF. The CDR3, as DNA: TGTGCCAGTAGTACCCGGACAGGGGAGTATGGGAACACTGAAGCTTTCTTT.

The chain recombines TRBV18 with TRBJ2-5; 10 bases agree with TRBD2. The CDR3 length is 16 residues. Germline CDR1 and CDR2: KGHSH and LQKENI. With 3 bases clipped from V and 1 base from J, the junction kept 5 bases outside the gene matches. The CDR3 nucleotides are TGTGCCAGCTCACCCTATAGCGGGGGGCTCCAAGAGACCCAGTACTTC. Translation: CASSPYSGGLQETQYF.

The rearrangement uses TRBV19 and TRBJ1-1, with 9 bases that match TRBD1. This CDR3 contains 18 residues. J lost 1 base, V lost 5 bases, and 14 bases had no gene match. Germline CDR1 is LNHDA and CDR2 is SQIVND (reference sequence). In DNA, the CDR3 is TGTGCCAGTAGTCCGTCTTGGGGACAGGGTAAGAGGAACACTGAAGCTTTCTTT. Protein: CASSPSWGQGKRNTEAFF. Combining the CDR3 with reference TRBV19 and TRBJ1-1 gives the whole variable domain DGGITQSPKYLFRKEGQNVTLSCEQNLNHDAMYWYRQDPGQGLRLIYYSQIVNDFQKGDIAEGYSVSREKKESFPLTVTSAQKNPTAFYLCASSPSWGQGKRNTEAFFGQGTRLTVV.

In DNA, the CDR3 is TGTGCCAGCAGGCTTGAGGACAGGGATAATTCACCCCTCCACTTT. Protein product: CASRLEDRDNSPLHF. This chain joins TRBV7-9 and TRBJ1-6; 8 bases are a match to TRBD1. CDR1 and CDR2 (germline): SEHNR, FQNEAQ (reference sequence). V was clipped by 6 bases and J by 5 bases; unmatched bases: 6. The CDR3 is 15 residues long.

This sequence joins TRBV7-8 and TRBJ2-1, with 13 bases that match TRBD2. J lost 9 bases, V lost 1 base, and 0 bases had no gene match. Germline-derived CDR1 and CDR2 are SGHVS and FQNEAQ. The CDR3 spans 14 residues. CDR3 amino acids: CASSLGLAGGEQFF. Written as DNA, the CDR3 is TGTGCCAGCAGCTTAGGACTAGCGGGGGGTGAGCAGTTCTTC.